These 23 T cell receptor beta chains share one sample of origin, sequenced in a study of blood T cell repertoires in COVID-19. Produced via immunoSEQ multiplex PCR; TCRdb's table is partial and in-frame only. The table includes around 280,000 clones, approximately 86% detected once. Sequenced sample: peripheral blood. All receptors derive from a man between 65 and 80 years old with acute or convalescent COVID-19.

In its sample, this clone was seen a few times. The chain recombines TRBV6-5 with TRBJ1-5, with D perhaps TRBD1 (6 bases). The germline CDR1 and CDR2 sequences are MNHEY and SVGAGI. Trimming stripped 5 bases from V and 15 bases from J, with 17 bases between. CDR3 length: 12 residues. This CDR3 is CASSSRGQRGHF. In DNA form, the CDR3 reads TGTGCCAGCAGTAGTCGGGGACAAAGGGGGCATTTT.

This chain joins TRBV18 and TRBJ2-5, with D possibly TRBD2 on 5 matching bases. V was pared by 3 bases and J by 3 bases, with 5 bases between. This CDR3 has 12 residues. The germline CDR1 and CDR2 sequences are KGHSH and LQKENI. The DNA of the CDR3 is TGTGCCAGCTCACCGGAGGAAGAGACCCAGTACTTC. Protein sequence: CASSPEEETQYF.

To note about this clone: The same CDR3 can be traced to other DNA sequences in this sample. This chain links TRBV9 with TRBJ2-1; a possible D gene is TRBD2 (6 bases). The ends were cut back, 3 bases at V and 6 bases at J, with 10 bases in the middle. Per germline, CDR1 SGDLS and CDR2 YYNGEE. The CDR3 length is 13 residues. Here the CDR3 reads CASSGTSRNEQFF. CDR3 in DNA: TGTGCCAGCAGCGGTACTAGCCGCAATGAGCAGTTCTTC. Based on the CDR3 plus reference TRBV9 and TRBJ2-1, the full variable domain is DSGVTQTPKHLITATGQRVTLRCSPRSGDLSVYWYQQSLDQGLQFLIQYYNGEERAKGNILERFSAQQFPDLHSELNLSSLELGDSALYFCASSGTSRNEQFFGPGTRLTVL.

The V and J genes are TRBV9 and TRBJ1-4; TRBD1 agrees at 10 bases. CDR3 length: 17 residues. V was clipped by 0 bases and J by 4 bases; unmatched bases: 6. Germline CDR1 and CDR2: SGDLS and YYNGEE. This CDR3 is CASSVGTGGHRNEKLFF. In DNA, the CDR3 is TGTGCCAGCAGCGTAGGGACAGGGGGTCACCGTAATGAAAAACTGTTTTTT.

V and J are TRBV15 and TRBJ1-2, with TRBD1 matching 7 bases. CDR1 and CDR2 from the germline V gene are LNHNV and YYDKDF (reference sequence). The length of the CDR3 is 15 residues. The V segment lost 4 bases and the J segment 7 bases; nucleotides outside the gene matches: 12. In DNA form, the CDR3 reads TGTGCCACCAGCACCGGGACAGTTGCTTTTGGTGGCTACACCTTC. This encodes CATSTGTVAFGGYTF.

As DNA, the CDR3 is TGTGCCAGCAGTGGCCCGACTGGGGGGGGCTACTACGAGCAGTACTTC. Amino acid sequence: CASSGPTGGGYYEQYF. The chain is built from TRBV6-1 and TRBJ2-7; D may be TRBD2 (7 bases). This CDR3 region has 16 residues. Looked up from germline, CDR1 is MNHNS and CDR2 is SASEGT. Deletions cut 4 bases from V and 3 bases from J, with 19 bases between.

V usage is TRBV28 and J usage is TRBJ1-4; a possible D gene is TRBD1 (6 bases). Germline CDR1 reads MDHEN; CDR2 reads SYDVKM. This CDR3 contains 15 residues. The V and J ends lost 2 bases and 3 bases respectively, with 10 bases between them. CDR3 DNA: TGTGCCAGCAGTTTAGGGGCAGGGGCTAATGAAAAACTGTTTTTT. Its translation is CASSLGAGANEKLFF. Full variable domain (remainder filled in from reference TRBV28 and TRBJ1-4): DVKVTQSSRYLVKRTGEKVFLECVQDMDHENMFWYRQDPGLGLRLIYFSYDVKMKEKGDIPEGYSVSREKKERFSLILESASTNQTSMYLCASSLGAGANEKLFFGSGTQLSVL.

V usage is TRBV30 and J usage is TRBJ1-3, with 9 bases aligning to TRBD1. The CDR3 sequence is 15 residues long. Losses at the gene ends were 4 bases for V and 2 bases for J; bases not matched to a gene: 6. Looked up from germline, CDR1 is GTSNPN and CDR2 is SVGIG (reference sequence). The CDR3 DNA reads TGTGCCTGGACTAAGGGACAGGGACCTGGAAACACCATATATTTT. Residues: CAWTKGQGPGNTIYF.

The rearrangement uses TRBV6-5 and TRBJ1-2; D perhaps matches TRBD1 (5 bases). The CDR3 contains 13 residues. Germline-derived CDR1 and CDR2 are MNHEY and SVGAGI. V was clipped by 0 bases and J by 7 bases, with 9 bases between them. CDR3 amino acids: CASSYSWRGGYTF. Written as DNA, the CDR3 is TGTGCCAGCAGTTACTCATGGAGGGGTGGCTACACCTTC.

The rearrangement links TRBV7-2 to TRBJ2-3; 7 positions agree with TRBD2. Germline assignment: CDR1 SGHTA and CDR2 FQGNSA. The CDR3 is made up of 14 amino acids. The V and J ends lost 4 bases and 4 bases, in that order; junction bases with no gene match: 5. In DNA form, the CDR3 reads TGTGCCAGCAGCTCGGGGGGAATACCAGATACGCAGTATTTT. Its protein product is CASSSGGIPDTQYF.

This clone was found once. The rearrangement uses TRBV7-2 and TRBJ1-6; a possible D gene is TRBD1 (5 bases). Germline CDR1 and CDR2: SGHTA and FQGNSA. Trimming stripped 5 bases from V and 0 bases from J, with 17 bases between. This CDR3 is 18 amino acids long. The CDR3 bases are TGTGCCAGCAGCCCTACCTCGGACATCACCTCCTATAATTCACCCCTCCACTTT. It encodes CASSPTSDITSYNSPLHF.

V gene TRBV7-8 combines with J gene TRBJ1-5; TRBD1 matches at 7 bases. J gave up 1 base and V 1 base, and 4 bases lay outside the gene matches. The CDR3 runs 16 residues. Germline lookup yields CDR1 SGHVS and CDR2 FQNEAQ. The CDR3 reads CASSLVWDRSNQPQHF. In DNA, the CDR3 is TGTGCCAGCAGCTTAGTATGGGACAGAAGCAATCAGCCCCAGCATTTT.

The chain carries TRBV2 and TRBJ2-1; the match to TRBD1 covers 7 bases. Germline lookup yields CDR1 SNHLY and CDR2 FYNNEI. V lost 10 bases to trimming and J lost 5 bases; unmatched junction nucleotides: 17. This CDR3 is 16 amino acids long. The CDR3 DNA reads TGTGCCACTCCGATAGTGGACGGGACAGTAAACAATGAGCAGTTCTTC. Its translation: CATPIVDGTVNNEQFF.

The V and J genes are TRBV2 and TRBJ2-3; D might be TRBD1 (6 bases). The CDR3 spans 16 residues. Trimming pared 5 bases from V and 3 bases from J, leaving 18 bases between. Per the germline V gene, CDR1 is SNHLY and CDR2 is FYNNEI. DNA for the CDR3: TGTGCCAGCAGTCGCGACAGGTCTATTCGAACAGATACGCAGTATTTT. Amino acid sequence: CASSRDRSIRTDTQYF. Combining the CDR3 with reference TRBV2 and TRBJ2-3 gives the whole variable domain EPEVTQTPSHQVTQMGQEVILRCVPISNHLYFYWYRQILGQKVEFLVSFYNNEISEKSEIFDDQFSVERPDGSNFTLKIRSTKLEDSAMYFCASSRDRSIRTDTQYFGPGTRLTVL.

This clone was observed a handful of times. This chain uses TRBV19 with TRBJ1-5; TRBD1 aligns across 9 bases. This CDR3 comprises 16 residues. Germline values: CDR1 LNHDA, CDR2 SQIVND (reference sequence). V lost 6 bases to trimming and J lost 4 bases; unmatched junction nucleotides: 10. CDR3 amino acids: CASRTRRDRDNQPQHF. CDR3 DNA sequence: TGTGCCAGTAGGACCCGCCGGGACAGGGATAATCAGCCCCAGCATTTT. The full variable domain, in which reference TRBV19 and TRBJ1-5 provide the parts outside the CDR3, is DGGITQSPKYLFRKEGQNVTLSCEQNLNHDAMYWYRQDPGQGLRLIYYSQIVNDFQKGDIAEGYSVSREKKESFPLTVTSAQKNPTAFYLCASRTRRDRDNQPQHFGDGTRLSIL.

J is TRBJ1-3 and V is TRBV2; TRBD1 is a possible D gene (6 bases). From germline, CDR1 is SNHLY and CDR2 FYNNEI. The CDR3 has 16 residues. Trimming removed 5 bases at V and 0 bases at J, with 14 bases between. This CDR3 reads CASSTRTAISGNTIYF. The CDR3 nucleotides read TGTGCCAGCAGTACCCGGACAGCCATCTCTGGAAACACCATATATTTT.

This rearrangement joins TRBV3-1 (or the pseudogene TRBV3-2) to TRBJ2-6, with D unresolved. Germline-derived CDR1 and CDR2 are LGHDT and YNNKEL (reference sequence). CDR3 length: 14 amino acids. The V end lost 0 bases, the J end lost 4 bases, and 4 bases lay between the germline ends. CDR3 protein: CASSQDSGANVLTF. CDR3 nucleotide sequence: TGTGCCAGCAGCCAAGACTCGGGGGCCAACGTCCTGACTTTC.

The V gene is TRBV28, the J gene TRBJ1-1, with D perhaps matching TRBD1 (5 bases). This CDR3 is built from 16 residues. Deletions cut 3 bases from V and 0 bases from J, with 14 bases between. CDR1 MDHEN and CDR2 SYDVKM come from the germline V gene. This chain's CDR3 is CASSFGSLTVNTEAFF. The DNA for the CDR3 is TGTGCCAGCAGTTTTGGTTCTTTGACAGTGAACACTGAAGCTTTCTTT.

This chain links TRBV7-9 with TRBJ2-1; 7 nucleotides line up with TRBD1. Germline CDR1 reads SEHNR; CDR2 reads FQNEAQ (reference sequence). The CDR3 consists of 14 residues. The V and J ends lost 1 base and 9 bases, in that order; junction bases with no gene match: 6. As DNA, the CDR3 is TGTGCCAGCAGCTTAGGACAGGGTTTGAGTGAGCAGTTCTTC. Protein: CASSLGQGLSEQFF.

The chain employs TRBV30 and TRBJ1-1, with TRBD1 matching 7 bases. Losses at the gene ends were 4 bases for V and 1 base for J; bases not matched to a gene: 3. The germline CDR1 and CDR2 sequences are GTSNPN and SVGIG (reference sequence). This CDR3 has 13 amino acids. The CDR3: CAWNRQGNTEAFF. For the CDR3, the DNA is TGTGCCTGGAATAGACAGGGGAACACTGAAGCTTTCTTT.

V gene TRBV5-1 combines with J gene TRBJ1-1; D gene ambiguous. Germline assignment: CDR1 SGHRS and CDR2 YFSETQ. The CDR3 loop spans 14 amino acids. Trimming stripped 0 bases from V and 4 bases from J, with 10 bases between. The CDR3, as DNA: TGCGCCAGCAGCTTGGCGGGTTACGGCACTGAAGCTTTCTTT. It is translated as CASSLAGYGTEAFF.

This clone has only a few counts. CDR3 sequence (DNA): TGTGCCACCAGCACCGGACTTTACAATGAGCAGTTCTTC. Translated: CATSTGLYNEQFF. The genes are TRBV15 and TRBJ2-1, with D tentatively TRBD2 (5 bases). Germline V CDR1 and CDR2: LNHNV, YYDKDF (reference sequence). Trimming took 4 bases from V and 4 from J, leaving 8 bases between them. The CDR3 covers 13 residues.

This chain connects TRBV11-1 to TRBJ2-1, with D possibly matching TRBD2 (6 bases). The CDR3 has 13 residues. CDR1 is SGHAT, CDR2 FQDESV, per germline (reference sequence). V lost 7 bases and J 9 bases, leaving 16 bases between the germline ends. Written as DNA, the CDR3 is TGTGCCAGCAACCCCTCACTAGCATTTGAGCAGTTCTTC. It translates to CASNPSLAFEQFF.